The 9 T cell receptor beta chains below were found in one sample sequenced in a study of T cells in Graves' hyperthyroidism and ophthalmopathy. RNA transcripts served as the template for amplifying TCR beta CDR3 regions. Researchers ran a first-round RT-PCR on the TCR CDR3 using the HTBI primer set. TCRdb passed the multiplex PCR reads through MiXCR, listing each CDR3 protein once. Among roughly 380,000 distinct CDR3 sequences listed, approximately 19% were seen once. The sample comprised blood. Receptors were obtained from a woman under 30 with Graves' hyperthyroidism.

The sample holds many counts of this clonotype. V and J are TRBV24-1 and TRBJ2-5, with TRBD1 matching over 9 bases. With 4 bases clipped from V and 5 bases from J, the junction kept 10 bases outside the gene matches. The germline V gene has CDR1 KGHDR and CDR2 SFDVKD. This CDR3 region has 16 residues. The CDR3 here is CATSDPGQGGLETQYF. The CDR3 coding sequence is TGTGCCACCAGTGACCCGGGACAGGGAGGATTGGAGACCCAGTACTTC.

In its sample, this clonotype was seen a few times. The chain links TRBV18 to TRBJ1-4; TRBD1 might be the D (6 bases). The CDR3 is 15 residues long. Germline V CDR1 and CDR2: KGHSH, LQKENI. With 0 bases removed from V and 6 bases from J, the gap between germline ends came to 11 bases. The CDR3 region has the DNA TGTGCCAGCTCACCACCGGTCGGGGGCCATGAAAAACTGTTTTTT. It codes for CASSPPVGGHEKLFF.

This clonotype was seen many times. This chain uses TRBV4-1 with TRBJ2-2; D is ambiguous. Germline V gives CDR1 MGHRA, CDR2 YSYEKL. The V and J ends lost 2 bases and 3 bases respectively, with 4 bases between them. The CDR3 loop spans 13 amino acids. The CDR3 spells CASSQYHTGELFF. The CDR3 nucleotides are TGCGCCAGCAGCCAATACCACACCGGGGAGCTGTTTTTT.

There are many counts of this clonotype. V gene TRBV11-2 combines with J gene TRBJ2-2, with TRBD1 identical over 7 bases. Losses at the gene ends were 3 bases for V and 6 bases for J; bases not matched to a gene: 10. The CDR3 sequence is 16 residues long. Germline V gene data show CDR1 as SGHAT and CDR2 as FQNNGV. In DNA form, the CDR3 reads TGTGCCAGCAGCTTTGAGGGGGCGCATAAGGCCGGGGAGCTGTTTTTT. It yields the protein CASSFEGAHKAGELFF.

This clonotype turned up a few times. The rearrangement links TRBV30 to TRBJ1-1; TRBD1 might be the D (6 bases). Germline CDR1 and CDR2: GTSNPN and SVGIG (reference sequence). The length of the CDR3 is 14 residues. Trimming shortened V by 3 bases and J by 2 bases, and 13 bases separated the two germline ends. The CDR3 nucleotides are TGTGCCTGGAGGCTGGCAGGGGTTAACACTGAAGCTTTCTTT. This sequence encodes CAWRLAGVNTEAFF.

V usage is TRBV12-3 or TRBV12-4 and J usage is TRBJ2-7, with unresolved D. This CDR3 region has 11 residues. V lost 8 bases and J 5 bases, leaving 10 bases between the germline ends. This CDR3 is CASPQRNEQYF. CDR3 DNA sequence: TGTGCCAGCCCACAAAGGAACGAGCAGTACTTC.

This clonotype was found many times. The chain has TRBV12-3 or TRBV12-4 and TRBJ2-7, with a weak D call TRBD1 (5 bases). V lost 6 bases to trimming and J lost 0 bases, with 15 bases between them. The CDR3 has 15 amino acids. The CDR3 here is CASSSSDRNSYEQYF. CDR3 coding DNA: TGTGCCAGCAGCTCATCCGACAGAAACTCCTACGAGCAGTACTTC.

This chain joins TRBV5-1 and TRBJ2-5, with 8 bases matching TRBD1. The V and J ends lost 4 bases and 5 bases, in that order; junction bases with no gene match: 7. CDR3 length: 14 amino acids. Germline V lookup: CDR1 SGHRS, CDR2 YFSETQ. Here the CDR3 reads CASSQGQAVETQYF. CDR3 bases: TGCGCCAGCAGCCAGGGACAGGCGGTTGAGACCCAGTACTTC. The full variable domain, its missing parts supplied by reference TRBV5-1 and TRBJ2-5, is KAGVTQTPRYLIKTRGQQVTLSCSPISGHRSVSWYQQTPGQGLQFLFEYFSETQRNKGNFPGRFSGRQFSNSRSEMNVSTLELGDSALYLCASSQGQAVETQYFGPGTRLLVL.

Many counts were recorded for this clonotype. The V gene is TRBV5-6, the J gene TRBJ2-7; 8 bases align to TRBD2. The CDR3 extends over 17 amino acids. Germline CDR1 and CDR2: SGHDT and YYEEEE. After removal of 2 bases from V and 3 bases from J, the junction contained 13 bases not matched to a gene. The CDR3 loop is CASSFVQFSGGSYEQYF. The CDR3, as DNA: TGTGCCAGCAGCTTCGTCCAATTCAGCGGGGGTAGCTACGAGCAGTACTTC.